This T cell receptor beta chain derives from a study of T cells in localized non-small cell lung cancer. Whole-study findings and limits: Clonality of T cells reached its maximum in uninvolved adjacent lung, surpassing tumor.

TCRdb keeps only in-frame clones here, not all; method: immunoSEQ multiplex PCR. The sample contains about 9,800 clones, under 55% of which appear only once. Deletions cut 1 base from V and 0 bases from J, with 9 bases between. This CDR3 has 16 amino acids. The germline gives CDR1 SGHAT, CDR2 FQDESV (reference sequence). As to this clone: Its antigen is undetermined.

V usage is TRBV11-1 and J usage is TRBJ2-2; D is ambiguous. The sequences come from lymph node tissue, collected before any cancer treatment. The sequence was collected from a woman aged 40 to 75 with stage I lung adenocarcinoma. DNA for the CDR3: TGTGCCAGCAGCTTAGACGGGTACGCGAACACCGGGGAGCTGTTTTTT. As protein: CASSLDGYANTGELFF.